A single T cell receptor (beta chain) is shown here with its context. The donors were adults (healthy and HIV-negative) with no recent acute infections or vaccinations. Into CD45RA+ naive and CD45RA-negative memory subsets, the CD4+ cells were split. The CDR3 extends over 15 amino acids. Germline V gene sequence: CDR1 SGHVS, CDR2 FNYEAQ. Deletions cut 5 bases from V and 4 bases from J, with 14 bases between. The data were obtained in a study of shared clonotypes between healthy human individuals. The assay was run at deep level. When replicate PCRs were run on sorted subsets, they used 200 to 250 ng DNA, about 30,000 T cell genomes. Profiling relied on immunoSEQ multiplex PCR, and the TCRdb table lists in-frame clones only, not all of them. Here the sample spans roughly 1 million clones, approximately 76% being singletons.

Sequenced input: memory CD4+ T cells sorted from blood. The subset here: CD45RA-negative fraction. The chain employs TRBV7-6 and TRBJ2-2; TRBD1 might be the D (6 bases). This clonotype was sampled from a man aged 18-30 years in good health. The CDR3 bases are TGTGCCAGCAGCAGGGGGAATACGGGCACCGGGGAGCTGTTTTTT. This encodes CASSRGNTGTGELFF.